This T cell receptor (beta chain) derives from a study of T cell responses to AZD1222 COVID-19 vaccine. This CDR3 is built from 15 residues. Unmatched junction bases numbered 8, after V lost 5 bases and J lost 4 bases. Germline V gene data show CDR1 as GTSNPN and CDR2 as SVGIG (reference sequence). Remarks on this clone: As yet, its antigen is unknown.

Broader study findings: Among spike-specific TCRs, nearly half reportedly target unmutated variant regions. Two AZD1222 administrations were followed by greater Spike-specific TCR breadth and depth. No day 14 peak samples; only post-peak repertoires were characterized.

The data were produced by immunoSEQ multiplex PCR, yet TCRdb's version contains in-frame clones alone and is incomplete. The sample includes under 200,000 clones, approximately 94% of them seen just once. The sample here was peripheral blood, taken on day 0 of AZD1222 vaccination. This TCR was sampled from an adult in good health. This chain links TRBV30 with TRBJ2-1; 10 bases map to TRBD2. CDR3 amino acids: CAWEKTSGPYNEQFF. DNA for the CDR3: TGTGCCTGGGAAAAGACTAGCGGGCCTTACAATGAGCAGTTCTTC.